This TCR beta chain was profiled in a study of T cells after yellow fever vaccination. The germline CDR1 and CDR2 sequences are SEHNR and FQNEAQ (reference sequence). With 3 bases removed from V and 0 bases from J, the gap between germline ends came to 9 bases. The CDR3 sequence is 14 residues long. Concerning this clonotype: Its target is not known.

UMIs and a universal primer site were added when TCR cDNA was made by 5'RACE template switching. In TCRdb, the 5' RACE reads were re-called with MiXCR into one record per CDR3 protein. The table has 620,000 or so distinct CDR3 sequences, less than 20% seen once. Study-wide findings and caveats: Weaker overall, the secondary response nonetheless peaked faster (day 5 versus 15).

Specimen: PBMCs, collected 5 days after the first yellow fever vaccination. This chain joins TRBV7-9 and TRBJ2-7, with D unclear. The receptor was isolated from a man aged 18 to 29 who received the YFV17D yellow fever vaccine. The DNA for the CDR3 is TGTGCCAGCAGCTTCGTAGGAATCTCCTACGAGCAGTACTTC. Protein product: CASSFVGISYEQYF.